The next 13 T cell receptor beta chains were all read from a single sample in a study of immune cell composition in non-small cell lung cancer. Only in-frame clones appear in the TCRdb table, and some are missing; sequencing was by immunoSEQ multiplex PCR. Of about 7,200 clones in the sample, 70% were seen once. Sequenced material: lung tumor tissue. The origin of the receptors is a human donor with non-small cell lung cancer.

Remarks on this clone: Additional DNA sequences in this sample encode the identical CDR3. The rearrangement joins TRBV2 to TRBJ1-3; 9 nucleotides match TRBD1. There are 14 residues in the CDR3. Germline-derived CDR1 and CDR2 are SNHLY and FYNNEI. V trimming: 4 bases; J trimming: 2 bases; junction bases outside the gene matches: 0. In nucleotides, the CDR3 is TGTGCCAGCAGTGGACAGGGGGCTGGAAACACCATATATTTT. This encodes CASSGQGAGNTIYF.

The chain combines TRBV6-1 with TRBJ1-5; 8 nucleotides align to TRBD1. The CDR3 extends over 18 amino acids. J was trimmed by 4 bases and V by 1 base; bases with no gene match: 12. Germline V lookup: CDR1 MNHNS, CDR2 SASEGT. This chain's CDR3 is CASSEVWRDRGLNQPQHF. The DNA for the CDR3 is TGTGCCAGCAGTGAAGTTTGGAGAGACAGGGGCCTAAATCAGCCCCAGCATTTT.

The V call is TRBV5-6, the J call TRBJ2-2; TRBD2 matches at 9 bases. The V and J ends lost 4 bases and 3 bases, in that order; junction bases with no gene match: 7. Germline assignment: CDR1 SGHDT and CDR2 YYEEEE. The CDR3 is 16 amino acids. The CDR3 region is CASSHSGRRDTGELFF. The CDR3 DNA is TGTGCCAGCAGCCATAGCGGGAGAAGGGACACCGGGGAGCTGTTTTTT.

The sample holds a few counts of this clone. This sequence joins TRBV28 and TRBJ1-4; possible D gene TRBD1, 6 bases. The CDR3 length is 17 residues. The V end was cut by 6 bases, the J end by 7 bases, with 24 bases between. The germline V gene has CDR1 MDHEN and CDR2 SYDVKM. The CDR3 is CASSQPRGRDIAEKLFF. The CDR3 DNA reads TGTGCCAGCAGCCAACCCAGGGGAAGGGACATCGCTGAAAAACTGTTTTTT.

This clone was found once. In nucleotides, the CDR3 is TGTGCCAGCAGCAGTCGGGACAGCCTAAGCTACAATGAGCAGTTCTTC. This gives the protein CASSSRDSLSYNEQFF. The chain couples TRBV21-1 to TRBJ2-1; the table gives TRBD1 as D, unverified against the DNA. TRBV21-1 is flagged as a pseudogene. This CDR3 is 16 amino acids long.

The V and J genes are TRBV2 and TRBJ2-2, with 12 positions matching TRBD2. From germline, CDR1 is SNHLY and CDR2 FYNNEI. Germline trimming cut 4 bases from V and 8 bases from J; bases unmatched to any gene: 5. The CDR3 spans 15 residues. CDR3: CASSGLAGVSGELFF. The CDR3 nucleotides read TGTGCCAGCAGTGGACTAGCGGGGGTGTCAGGGGAGCTGTTTTTT.

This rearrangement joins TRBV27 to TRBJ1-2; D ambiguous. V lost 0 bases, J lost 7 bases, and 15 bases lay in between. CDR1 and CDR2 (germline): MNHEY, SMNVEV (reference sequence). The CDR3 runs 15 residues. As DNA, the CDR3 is TGTGCCAGCAGTTTATCCCGTTTCGGACTTGGTGGCTACACCTTC. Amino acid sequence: CASSLSRFGLGGYTF.

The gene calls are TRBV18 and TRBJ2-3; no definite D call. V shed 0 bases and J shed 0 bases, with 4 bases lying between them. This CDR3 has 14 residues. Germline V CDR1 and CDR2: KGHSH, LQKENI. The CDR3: CASSPPRSTDTQYF. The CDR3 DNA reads TGTGCCAGCTCACCACCGAGAAGCACAGATACGCAGTATTTT.

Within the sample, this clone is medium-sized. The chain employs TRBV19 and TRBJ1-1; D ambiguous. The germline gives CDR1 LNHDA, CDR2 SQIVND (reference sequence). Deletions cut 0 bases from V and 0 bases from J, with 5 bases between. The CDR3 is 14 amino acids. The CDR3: CASSIDSVNTEAFF. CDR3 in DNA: TGTGCCAGTAGTATAGACAGCGTGAACACTGAAGCTTTCTTT. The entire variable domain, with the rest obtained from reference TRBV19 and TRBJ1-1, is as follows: DGGITQSPKYLFRKEGQNVTLSCEQNLNHDAMYWYRQDPGQGLRLIYYSQIVNDFQKGDIAEGYSVSREKKESFPLTVTSAQKNPTAFYLCASSIDSVNTEAFFGQGTRLTVV.

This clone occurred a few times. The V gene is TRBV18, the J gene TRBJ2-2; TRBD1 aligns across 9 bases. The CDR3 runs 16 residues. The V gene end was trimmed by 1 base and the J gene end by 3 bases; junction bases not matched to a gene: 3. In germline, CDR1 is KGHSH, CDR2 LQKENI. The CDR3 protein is CASSPRQGVDTGELFF. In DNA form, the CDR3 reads TGTGCCAGCTCACCACGACAGGGGGTAGACACCGGGGAGCTGTTTTTT.

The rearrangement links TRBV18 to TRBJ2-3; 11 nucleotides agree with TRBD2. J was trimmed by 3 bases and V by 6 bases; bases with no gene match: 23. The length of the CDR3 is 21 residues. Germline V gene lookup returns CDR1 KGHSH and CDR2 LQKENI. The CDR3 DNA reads TGTGCCAGCTCCCCTGTGGTCGTTGCGGTGACTAGCGGGGAAGGTACAGATACGCAGTATTTT. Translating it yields CASSPVVVAVTSGEGTDTQYF.

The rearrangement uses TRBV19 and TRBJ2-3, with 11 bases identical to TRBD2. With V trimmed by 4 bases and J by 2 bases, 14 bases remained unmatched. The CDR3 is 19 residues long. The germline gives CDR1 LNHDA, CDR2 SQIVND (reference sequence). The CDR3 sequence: CASSTGTSGGLSFTDTQYF. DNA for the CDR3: TGTGCCAGTAGTACAGGAACTAGCGGGGGTTTAAGTTTCACAGATACGCAGTATTTT.

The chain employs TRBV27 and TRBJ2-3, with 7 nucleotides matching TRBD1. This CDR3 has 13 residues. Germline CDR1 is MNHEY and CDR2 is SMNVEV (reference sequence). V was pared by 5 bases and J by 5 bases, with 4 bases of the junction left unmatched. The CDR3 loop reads CASSGHRGDTQYF. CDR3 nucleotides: TGTGCCAGCAGTGGGCACAGGGGAGATACGCAGTATTTT.